A single sample is the source of the 5 T cell receptor beta chains below, sequenced in a study of human T cells and chemical hapten exposure (dated by TCRdb to about 2021). The time point label, read with the paper, signifies: pre-sensitization, week 0. The sample's treatment or condition label, decoded: therapeutic diphenylcyclopropenone sensitization with weekly scalp DPC. Libraries were built with RACE. Reads for this sample came from a NextSeq 500. Starting from the raw public reads, TCRdb applied fastp trimming at Q25, assembled clones with MiXCR and retained in-frame beta chains. Rows matching on CDR3 protein sequence are summarized as one entry with the most common DNA and genes. The sample table lists tens of thousands of distinct CDR3 sequences, about 9.4% of them with a count of one. The ten top clones hold around 15% of the sample. The sample in question was whole blood, obtained in connection with sensitization to the hapten diphenylcyclopropenone (DPC). The receptors shown here come from a middle-aged woman with alopecia areata. Some clones in this sample may be carry-over from other donors' samples.

In this sample, this clonotype turned up many times. This chain uses TRBV6-1 with TRBJ1-1; D ambiguous. Germline lookup yields CDR1 MNHNS and CDR2 SASEGT. V gave up 8 bases and J gave up 8 bases, with 27 bases separating them. There are 16 residues in the CDR3. CDR3 sequence: CASWDRWESPGEEAFF. The CDR3 DNA follows: TGTGCCAGCTGGGATCGGTGGGAATCCCCCGGGGAGGAAGCTTTCTTT.

This clonotype was observed many times. The chain links TRBV20-1 to TRBJ2-5, with TRBD2 matching 9 bases. The germline V gene encodes CDR1 DFQATT and CDR2 SNEGSKA (reference sequence). The J segment lost 7 bases and the V segment lost 6 bases, leaving 9 bases of the junction unmatched. This CDR3 contains 13 residues. Written as DNA, the CDR3 is TGCAGTGCGCCCATAGCGGGGGCGGGGACCCAGTACTTC. It specifies CSAPIAGAGTQYF.

This clonotype showed up many times. The V call is TRBV11-2, the J call TRBJ2-4; TRBD1 matches 11 bases. Germline trimming cut 1 base from V and 2 bases from J; bases unmatched to any gene: 7. The CDR3 sequence is 18 residues long. Germline CDR1 and CDR2: SGHAT and FQNNGV. CDR3 sequence reads: CASSLVQGQGETKNIQYF. DNA for the CDR3: TGTGCCAGCAGCTTAGTACAGGGACAGGGGGAAACCAAAAACATTCAGTACTTC.

The chain has TRBV7-3 and TRBJ2-2, with 7 bases that match TRBD2. V dropped 5 bases and J dropped 5; count of bases not matched to a gene: 11. Per germline, CDR1 SGHTA and CDR2 FQGTGA. The CDR3 is 16 residues long. The CDR3 region is CASSAAAGRGTGELFF. The CDR3 nucleotides are TGTGCCAGCAGCGCAGCGGCGGGGAGGGGAACCGGGGAGCTGTTTTTT.

In regard to this clonotype: A clone one base away is much larger, so this may be a read error. The V and J genes are TRBV5-6 and TRBJ2-7; D ambiguous. Germline V gives CDR1 SGHDT, CDR2 YYEEEE. The CDR3 runs to 12 residues. The CDR3 nucleotides are TGTGTCAGCAGCAACGACGTCTACGAGCAGTACTTC. Protein: CVSSNDVYEQYF.